A selection of T cell receptor beta chains follows, all from one sample in a study of T-cell memory formation after mild COVID-19. TCRdb recomputed calls from the 5' RACE reads with MiXCR, one row per CDR3 protein. The data hold more than 300,000 distinct CDR3 sequences, with roughly 15% observed a single time. The sequenced material came from PBMCs or a T cell subset sorted from them (not recorded which). The receptors were sampled from a man between 18 and 29 years old who had mild COVID-19 (a few samples of this study predate the infection). Cell type and time point are not known. Both conserved end residues are part of each CDR3. A D gene is named only where the DNA matches it firmly. A clone size is listed for some rows: how often the clone was seen (once, few, many), or a class if it is expanded.

.	TRBJ2-1	.	TRBV4-3	CASSRALGSYNEQFF	TGCGCCAGCAGCCGTGCTCTCGGATCCTACAATGAGCAGTTCTTC
few	TRBJ1-2	TRBD1	TRBV6-5	CASSYNIGTAYGYTF	TGTGCCAGCAGTTACAATATTGGGACAGCTTATGGCTACACCTTC
few	TRBJ1-2	.	TRBV18	CASSPAANYGYTF	TGTGCCAGCTCACCGGCGGCTAACTATGGCTACACCTTC
.	TRBJ2-5	TRBD2	TRBV10-3	CAITEGLAGWETQYF	TGTGCCATCACCGAGGGACTAGCGGGGTGGGAGACCCAGTACTTC
many	TRBJ2-3	.	TRBV5-1	CASTSEGDTQYF	TGCGCCAGCACCAGCGAGGGTGATACGCAGTATTTT
.	TRBJ1-1	.	TRBV4-1	CASSQSGLGVREAFF	TGCGCCAGCAGCCAATCGGGACTCGGGGTTCGGGAAGCTTTCTTT
many	TRBJ1-5	.	TRBV7-9	CASSHTAGEQPQHF	TGTGCCAGCAGCCATACAGCAGGGGAACAGCCCCAGCATTTT
.	TRBJ1-1	TRBD1	TRBV2	CASSEVQTGMNTEAFF	TGTGCCAGCAGTGAAGTCCAGACAGGGATGAACACTGAAGCTTTCTTT
many	TRBJ2-1	TRBD2	TRBV7-2	CASSLGILAGGLHEQFF	TGTGCCAGCAGCTTAGGGATACTAGCGGGGGGGCTCCATGAGCAGTTCTTC
many	TRBJ1-4	.	TRBV20-1	CSARRAVHEKLFF	TGCAGTGCTAGACGGGCGGTCCATGAAAAACTGTTTTTT
.	TRBJ2-5	.	TRBV7-9	CASSSPFRVGVETQYF	TGTGCCAGCAGCTCGCCTTTCAGGGTCGGTGTGGAGACCCAGTACTTC
.	TRBJ1-5	.	TRBV3-1	CASSQDSSWDTHKHF	TGTGCCAGCAGCCAAGATTCATCTTGGGACACTCATAAGCATTTT
.	TRBJ2-3	.	TRBV20-1	CSAPGPGTDTQYF	TGCAGTGCCCCGGGGCCGGGCACGGATACGCAGTATTTT
.	TRBJ2-3	.	TRBV5-1	CASSWTGTTQYF	TGCGCCAGCAGCTGGACGGGGACTACGCAGTATTTT
many	TRBJ1-2	.	TRBV7-2	CASSPGQLHGYTF	TGTGCCAGCAGCCCTGGACAGCTCCATGGCTACACCTTC
few	TRBJ2-3	.	TRBV28	CASSTYLSSTDTQYF	TGTGCCAGCAGTACTTACCTCTCTAGCACAGATACGCAGTATTTT
few	TRBJ1-1	TRBD1	TRBV4-1	CASSQGQGTTEAFF	TGCGCCAGCAGCCAGGGACAGGGAACAACTGAAGCTTTCTTT
.	TRBJ2-2	.	TRBV29-1	CSVRVMGELFF	TGCAGCGTAAGGGTCATGGGGGAGCTGTTTTTT
few	TRBJ1-5	.	TRBV7-2	CASSPNPWGNQPQHF	TGTGCCAGCAGCCCCAACCCGTGGGGCAATCAGCCCCAGCATTTT
many	TRBJ2-5	.	TRBV7-2	CASSLRGEKTQYF	TGTGCCAGCAGCTTGAGGGGCGAAAAGACCCAGTACTTC
many	TRBJ2-3	.	TRBV20-1	CSARREGGTRRTDTQYF	TGCAGTGCTAGAAGAGAGGGGGGGACACGCCGCACAGATACGCAGTATTTT
.	TRBJ1-1	.	TRBV7-3	CASRWTVNTEAFF	TGTGCCAGCAGATGGACAGTGAACACTGAAGCTTTCTTT